Following are 13 T cell receptor beta chains from one sample sequenced in a study of tumor-infiltrating lymphocytes in glioblastoma multiforme. TCRB libraries came from RNA via three nested multiplex PCR rounds. TCRdb ran MiXCR on the multiplex PCR reads and lists one entry per CDR3 protein. The data show around 33,000 distinct CDR3 sequences, 61% seen once. Sequencing was performed on brain tumor tissue. These receptors all stem from a male donor with glioblastoma.

Concerning this clonotype itself: At one boundary the junction diverges from the germline segment, which might be a read error. The V gene is TRBV10-3, the J gene TRBJ2-3; no clear D gene. Germline V gene lookup returns CDR1 ENHRY and CDR2 SYGVKD. The CDR3 is 13 residues long. The CDR3 reads CVIKESYADTQYF. In DNA form, the CDR3 reads TGTGTCATCAAAGAGTCGTATGCAGATACGCAGTATTTT.

This clonotype was found a few times. The rearrangement joins TRBV5-1 to TRBJ2-7; D call uncertain. Trimming took 0 bases from V and 2 from J, leaving 6 bases between them. The germline gives CDR1 SGHRS, CDR2 YFSETQ. This CDR3 region has 13 residues. The DNA for the CDR3 is TGCGCCAGCAGCTTGGATTCAACCTACGAGCAGTACTTC. This translates into CASSLDSTYEQYF.

The chain uses TRBV10-2 and TRBJ1-5, with D possibly being TRBD1 (6 bases). The CDR3 consists of 16 residues. Looked up from germline, CDR1 is WSHSY and CDR2 is SAAADI. Deletions cut 2 bases from V and 6 bases from J, with 17 bases between. This CDR3 is CASSEIGGASGQPQHF. For the CDR3, the DNA is TGCGCCAGCAGTGAGATCGGGGGGGCTAGCGGTCAGCCCCAGCATTTT.

This clonotype was seen many times. The chain recombines TRBV29-1 with TRBJ2-2; possibly TRBD2 for D (6 bases). CDR1 is SQVTM, CDR2 ANQGSEA, per germline. This CDR3 is 13 amino acids long. Deletions cut 4 bases from V and 4 bases from J, with 10 bases between. CDR3: CSVGWRGTGELFF. CDR3 nucleotide sequence: TGCAGCGTTGGATGGAGGGGCACCGGGGAGCTGTTTTTT.

This clonotype was detected ten times or more. The rearrangement uses TRBV11-1 and TRBJ2-7, with a possible D match to TRBD1 (6 bases). There are 16 residues in the CDR3. V shed 5 bases and J shed 4 bases, with 21 bases lying between them. The V gene's germline CDR1 is SGHAT and CDR2 FQDESV (reference sequence). The CDR3: CASSPGGPGSEYEQYF. CDR3 nucleotide sequence: TGTGCCAGCAGCCCTGGGGGCCCAGGGTCGGAATACGAGCAGTACTTC.

Concerning this clonotype itself: This sequence may be a read error, since a much larger clone differs from it by one base. The chain links TRBV7-8 to TRBJ2-1; D is tentatively TRBD1 or TRBD2 (5 bases each). The CDR3 is made up of 14 amino acids. CDR1 is SGHVS, CDR2 FQNEAQ, per germline. CDR3 region: CAGSLDRGTGEQFF. The CDR3 nucleotides read TGTGCCGGCAGCTTAGATCGAGGGACCGGTGAGCAGTTCTTC.

Regarding this clonotype: The junction shows a germline mismatch at one end, possibly a read error. The chain links TRBV11-2 to TRBJ2-2, with no clear D. Germline assignment: CDR1 SGHAT and CDR2 FQNNGV. The CDR3 extends over 15 amino acids. The CDR3 bases are TGTGCCAGCAGCTTTTTTGGCTTGAACACCGCGGAGCTGTTTTTT. Translated: CASSFFGLNTAELFF.

Worth noting for this clonotype: Without the conserved terminal phenylalanine or tryptophan, this CDR3 likely stems from a read error. The chain is built from TRBV20-1 and TRBJ1-6, with D uncertain. Germline lookup yields CDR1 DFQATT and CDR2 SNEGSKA (reference sequence). The CDR3 length is 15 residues. V was cut by 1 base and J by 7 bases, with 14 bases left in between. This CDR3 is CSARGRGSMNSPLHY. In nucleotides, the CDR3 is TGCAGTGCTAGAGGGCGGGGTTCCATGAATTCACCCCTCCACTAC.

The gene calls are TRBV20-1 and TRBJ1-6; possible D gene TRBD1, 5 bases. The CDR3 spans 15 residues. CDR1 DFQATT and CDR2 SNEGSKA come from the germline V gene (reference sequence). The ends were cut back, 0 bases at V and 7 bases at J, with 13 bases in the middle. This CDR3 reads CSARDRMGQNSPLHF. CDR3 nucleotides: TGCAGTGCTAGAGACCGGATGGGGCAGAATTCACCCCTCCACTTT.

Worth noting for this clonotype: At one end the junction does not follow the germline gene, possibly because of a read error. This chain connects TRBV4-3 to TRBJ2-2; perhaps TRBD1 as D (5 bases). Germline V CDR1 and CDR2: LGHNA, YSLEER. The CDR3 is 14 residues long. Here the CDR3 reads CASSEDRNTGELFF. The CDR3 coding sequence is TGCGCCAGCAGCGAAGACAGGAACACCGGGGAGCTGTTTTTT.

Note on this clonotype: One junction end disagrees with the germline gene, perhaps due to a read error. V usage is TRBV10-3 and J usage is TRBJ2-7; D remains unclear. Per germline, CDR1 ENHRY and CDR2 SYGVKD. The CDR3 has 12 amino acids. The DNA of the CDR3 is TGTGCCATCAGCGAGTCGGTACGGGAGCAGTACTTC. Amino acids: CAISESVREQYF.

The CDR3 sequence is CSAREQTGSGANVLTF. The CDR3 DNA sequence: TGCAGTGCTAGAGAACAGACAGGCTCTGGGGCCAACGTCCTGACTTTC. The rearrangement joins TRBV20-1 to TRBJ2-6; possibly TRBD1 for D (6 bases). Trimming cost V 0 bases and J 0 bases, with 9 bases left between them. CDR1 is DFQATT and CDR2 is SNEGSKA in the germline V gene (reference sequence). The CDR3 spans 16 residues.

There are a few counts of this clonotype. This chain links TRBV7-6 with TRBJ2-7; 7 bases are a match to TRBD2. Germline CDR1 and CDR2: SGHVS and FNYEAQ. The CDR3 extends over 16 amino acids. With 5 bases clipped from V and 6 bases from J, the junction kept 16 bases outside the gene matches. DNA of the CDR3: TGTGCCAGCAGCCGCCGCTCGTCGGGAGGTAGTAGCGAGCAGTACTTC. Translation: CASSRRSSGGSSEQYF.